This T cell receptor (beta chain) was captured by sequencing in a study of T cells after posttransplantation cyclophosphamide. General observations from the study: Recipient CMV seropositivity and CMV reactivation strongly tracked TRB clonality. Tissue-infiltrating T cells from skin or gut overlapped little with blood T cells.

On this clone: The antigen remains unidentified. The germline gene is not matched at one end of the junction; a read error may be the cause.

The repertoire was sequenced with immunoSEQ multiplex PCR; TCRdb's copy has only in-frame clones and lacks some. This sample yields roughly 30,000 clones, of which around 90% are seen a single time; about 15% belongs to the top ten. This CDR3 is built from 13 residues. Germline V gene lookup returns CDR1 SGHRS and CDR2 YFSETQ. The material sequenced was PBMCs. The TCR sequence derives from a woman between 40 and 55 years old with a blood cancer, CMV-positive, and with a related stem cell donor. The rearrangement links TRBV5-1 to TRBJ2-3; D ambiguous. CDR3 amino acids: CAGSRDTTDTQYF. In DNA form, the CDR3 reads TGCGCCGGCAGCCGCGACACCACAGATACGCAGTATTTT.